The 3 T cell receptor beta chains in this list originate from one sample, sequenced in a study of shared clonotypes between healthy human individuals. TCRdb's copy holds only in-frame clones and misses some; the assay was immunoSEQ multiplex PCR. The data contain about 2.4 million clones, 93% of them seen just once; the ten biggest clones take up 0.36%. The sequenced sample was naive CD4+ T cells from PBMCs. Subset meaning: CD45RA+ positively selected. The origin of the receptors is a man in his late teens or twenties in good health. Some clones in this sample may be carry-over from other donors' samples.

This chain uses TRBV28 with TRBJ2-5; tentatively, D is TRBD1 or TRBD2 (5 bases each). CDR1 and CDR2 from the germline V gene are MDHEN and SYDVKM. The CDR3 extends over 14 amino acids. V was shortened by 4 bases and J by 3 bases, with 12 bases between the two germline ends. CDR3 coding DNA: TGTGCCAGCAGTTCAAGAGGGGTCGAAGAGACCCAGTACTTC. Translation: CASSSRGVEETQYF.

The CDR3 region has the DNA TGCGCCAGCAGCCAAGAGGCGGGAGGGCTCGAGCAGTTCTTC. It is translated as CASSQEAGGLEQFF. The V and J genes are TRBV4-3 and TRBJ2-1, with TRBD2 identical over 9 bases. J was trimmed by 10 bases and V by 0 bases; bases with no gene match: 4. Germline V lookup: CDR1 LGHNA, CDR2 YSLEER. The CDR3 covers 14 residues.

This chain connects TRBV2 to TRBJ2-1, with D perhaps TRBD1 (5 bases). The CDR3 runs 15 residues. The V and J ends lost 4 bases and 3 bases respectively, with 13 bases between them. Per germline, CDR1 SNHLY and CDR2 FYNNEI. The CDR3 sequence: CASSVRDRVYNEQFF. The CDR3 nucleotides read TGTGCCAGCAGTGTTAGAGACAGAGTCTACAATGAGCAGTTCTTC.